A selection of T cell receptor beta chains follows, all from one sample in a study of early T cells in non-severe SARS-CoV-2 infection. TCRdb redid the calling of the 5' RACE reads with MiXCR, one entry per CDR3 protein. Of about 89,000 distinct CDR3 sequences detected, roughly 14% appear once; the ten largest clones hold about 0.59%. Source material: whole blood. The receptors originated from an adult who was a healthcare worker with PCR-confirmed SARS-CoV-2 infection or an uninfected control (not recorded which). Each CDR3 is given with its conserved first and last residue. D genes are given only for firm matches. Clone size is stated in some rows and not others, as once, few, many or a class when expanded.

>TRBJ1-3|few|TRBV14|TRBD1
CASSTNLDRGSGNTIYF
TGTGCCAGCAGCACCAACTTGGACAGGGGCTCTGGAAACACCATATATTTT
>TRBJ2-2|.|TRBV28|.
CASSIIGSAGELFF
TGTGCCAGCAGTATTATTGGGTCCGCCGGGGAGCTGTTTTTT
>TRBJ2-3|.|TRBV3-1|.
CASSQDWAVSTDTQYF
TGTGCCAGCAGCCAAGACTGGGCCGTTAGCACAGATACGCAGTATTTT
>TRBJ1-5|few|TRBV6-1|TRBD1
CASVVRQGMETNQPQHF
TGTGCCAGCGTCGTGAGACAGGGTATGGAAACCAATCAGCCCCAGCATTTT
>TRBJ2-3|few|TRBV6-2/TRBV6-3|TRBD2
CASSYSRYRRTSGTDTQYF
TGTGCCAGCAGTTACTCGAGATATCGTAGGACTAGCGGTACAGATACGCAGTATTTT
>TRBJ2-3|many|TRBV2|TRBD2
CASSGGSGVPGDTQYF
TGTGCCAGCAGTGGCGGTAGCGGGGTCCCCGGGGATACGCAGTATTTT
>TRBJ2-2|few|TRBV14|.
CASSQDRVQNTGELFF
TGTGCCAGCAGCCAAGACCGGGTCCAGAACACCGGGGAGCTGTTTTTT
>TRBJ2-1|many|TRBV7-8|.
CASSSWDKSSYNEQFF
TGTGCCAGCAGCTCATGGGACAAAAGCTCCTACAATGAGCAGTTCTTC
>TRBJ2-1|many|TRBV20-1|TRBD2
CSARELRGDYNEQFF
TGCAGTGCTAGAGAATTGCGGGGGGACTACAATGAGCAGTTCTTC
>TRBJ1-1|.|TRBV5-1|.
CASSLDGSMNTEAFF
TGCGCCAGCAGCTTGGACGGAAGCATGAACACTGAAGCTTTCTTT
>TRBJ2-4|.|TRBV7-9|.
CASSLDSIAKNIQYF
TGTGCCAGCAGCTTAGACTCAATAGCCAAAAACATTCAGTACTTC
>TRBJ2-1|few|TRBV7-7|.
CASSLNSYNEQFF
TGTGCCAGCAGCTTGAACAGCTACAATGAGCAGTTCTTC
>TRBJ2-6|many|TRBV3-1|.
CASSQTGSWANVLTF
TGTGCCAGCAGCCAAACAGGGAGCTGGGCCAACGTCCTGACTTTC
>TRBJ2-2|few|TRBV4-1|.
CASSQDFPGNTGELFF
TGCGCCAGCAGCCAAGACTTCCCAGGGAACACCGGGGAGCTGTTTTTT